This is a list of T cell receptor beta chains from one sample in a study of blood T cell repertoires in COVID-19. The assay was immunoSEQ multiplex PCR, and TCRdb's table has in-frame clones only and misses some. The sample has just over 300,000 clones, nearly 90% seen once; the top ten hold approximately 2%. Sequencing used peripheral blood. These receptors all stem from a woman aged 25-40 years with COVID-19, enrolled during active disease. Each CDR3 is given without its conserved first and last residue. The order of the fields is V gene, J gene, clone size, CDR3 protein. Not every row has a clone size; where given, it reads once, few, many or a size class.

>TRBV6-5|TRBJ1-6|NA
ASSSKSGISPLH
>TRBV5-1|TRBJ1-1|once
ASSARWDRSLEAF
>TRBV13|TRBJ1-1|NA
ASSLAYRMTEAF
>TRBV18|TRBJ1-5|NA
ASSPPGTGRNQPQH
>TRBV5-1|TRBJ2-2|NA
ASSFLTGGTGELF
>TRBV15|TRBJ2-5|NA
ATSNRLAGWETQY
>TRBV27|TRBJ2-5|NA
ASNNAGPQVETQY
>TRBV3-1/TRBV3-2|TRBJ1-2|once
ASTSHRGTAGYT
>TRBV9|TRBJ1-5|NA
ASSVEDSFNQPQH
>TRBV5-6|TRBJ1-6|few
ASSTGTGGGSPLH
>TRBV3-1/TRBV3-2|TRBJ1-5|NA
ASSPGRGIHLNQPQH
>TRBV7-9|TRBJ1-4|NA
ASSLSGGTNEKLF
>TRBV7-9|TRBJ1-6|few
ASSLAYDRGNNSPLH
>TRBV4-2|TRBJ1-3|few
ASSQDPFGGVDGNTIY
>TRBV7-2|TRBJ2-1|NA
ASSPGTSRNEQF
>TRBV19|TRBJ1-2|NA
ASSIGGQHYGYT
>TRBV28|TRBJ1-5|NA
ASSWGVGQPQH
>TRBV10-3|TRBJ1-1|NA
AISERQGEATEAF
>TRBV2|TRBJ2-2|NA
ASSKRGTGNGELF
>TRBV12-3/TRBV12-4|TRBJ1-2|NA
ASSSLRGYT
>TRBV5-1|TRBJ2-5|NA
ASSLGLARETQY
>TRBV25-1|TRBJ2-7|NA
ASGAQGLGEQY
>TRBV27|TRBJ2-2|NA
ASSLLGRTRELF
>TRBV5-1|TRBJ2-2|NA
ASSLVASGELF
>TRBV11-2|TRBJ1-3|NA
ASSLTGSGNTIY
>TRBV10-3|TRBJ1-2|few
AISEGGYGYT
>TRBV28|TRBJ1-6|NA
ASSLTGGTNSPLH
>TRBV4-2|TRBJ1-2|NA
ASSLPSVVNYGYT
>TRBV11-2|TRBJ2-3|NA
ASSGSGGATYLSTDTQY
>TRBV11-2|TRBJ1-3|NA
ASSLWTGSTIY
>TRBV7-2|TRBJ1-2|NA
ASSPSEYFYGYT
>TRBV2|TRBJ1-1|NA
ASTGNTEAF
>TRBV7-2|TRBJ1-2|NA
ASSLEYSHYGYT
>TRBV29-1|TRBJ2-2|NA
SVSDLNTGELF
>TRBV15|TRBJ1-5|few
ATSRTGNQPQH
>TRBV19|TRBJ2-7|NA
ASSENYGIYEQY
>TRBV5-1|TRBJ1-1|NA
ASSLGHLNTEAF
>TRBV10-3|TRBJ2-2|NA
AISDAGDTGELF
>TRBV30|TRBJ1-3|NA
AWSGGNSGNTIY
>TRBV9|TRBJ1-1|few
ASSPSPDSNTEAF
>TRBV19|TRBJ2-2|NA
AIRQGYTGELF
>TRBV6-5|TRBJ2-4|NA
ASSYFAGTSGSFQY